This T cell receptor beta chain was captured by sequencing in a study of early T cells in non-severe SARS-CoV-2 infection. Study-wide background: The input, bulk RNA from unsorted whole blood, was sequenced, and chains were unpaired.

The sample holds many counts of this clonotype. The antigen is unknown. The germline V gene encodes CDR1 DFQATT and CDR2 SNEGSKA (reference sequence). This CDR3 is built from 14 residues. V gave up 3 bases and J gave up 4 bases; unmatched junction bases: 5. Study-wide results and limits: Private and CD4 specificities were missed by VDJdb matching, skewed to anti-spike CD8.

Unique molecular identifiers were added to individual cDNA molecules. MiXCR, applied by TCRdb to the 5' RACE reads, yields one record per CDR3 protein. The sample holds approximately 97,000 distinct CDR3 sequences, around 10% seen once. This chain uses TRBV20-1 with TRBJ2-2, with TRBD2 matching 7 bases. The origin of this receptor is an adult who was a healthcare worker with PCR-confirmed SARS-CoV-2 infection or an uninfected control (not recorded which). Material: whole blood, obtained at baseline. The CDR3 nucleotides read TGCAGTGCTAGGCCTAGCGGAGGCACCGGGGAGCTGTTTTTT. This gives the protein CSARPSGGTGELFF.